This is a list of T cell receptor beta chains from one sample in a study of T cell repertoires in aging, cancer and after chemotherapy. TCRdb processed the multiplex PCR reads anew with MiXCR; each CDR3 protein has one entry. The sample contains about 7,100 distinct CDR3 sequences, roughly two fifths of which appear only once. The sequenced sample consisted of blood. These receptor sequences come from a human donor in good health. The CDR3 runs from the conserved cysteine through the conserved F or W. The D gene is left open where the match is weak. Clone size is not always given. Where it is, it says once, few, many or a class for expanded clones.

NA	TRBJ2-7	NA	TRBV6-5	TGTGCCACAAAGGGGGGGTATAAGCAGTACTTC	CATKGGYKQYF
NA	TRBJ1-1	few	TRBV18	TGTGCCAGCTCACCACTTAGGGATCGGGGCACTGAAGCTTTCTTT	CASSPLRDRGTEAFF
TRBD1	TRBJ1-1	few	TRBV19	TGTGCCAGTTCGCAGGGGGGAGGAAACACTGAAGCTTTCTTT	CASSQGGGNTEAFF
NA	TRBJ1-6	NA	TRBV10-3	TGTGCCATCAGAGGCATGACAGGTCGGAATTCACCCCTCCACTTT	CAIRGMTGRNSPLHF
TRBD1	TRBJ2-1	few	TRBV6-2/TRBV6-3	TGTGCCAGCAGTTCGTTACCGGGACAGGGGGCGCGGTTTGAGCAGTTCTTC	CASSSLPGQGARFEQFF
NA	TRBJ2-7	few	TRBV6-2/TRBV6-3	TGTGCCAGCAGTTTACGACAGTCTGAGCAGTACTTC	CASSLRQSEQYF
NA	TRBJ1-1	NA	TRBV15	TGTGCCACCAGCAGAGCTCATCTCACTGAAGCTTTCTTT	CATSRAHLTEAFF
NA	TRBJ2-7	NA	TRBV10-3	TGTGCCATCAGTGAGTCGCCCACTCAGGAGCAGTACTTC	CAISESPTQEQYF
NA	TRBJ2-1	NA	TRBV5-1	TGCGCCAGCAGCTTGGTTAGAGCGGCGTACAATGAGCAGTTCTTC	CASSLVRAAYNEQFF
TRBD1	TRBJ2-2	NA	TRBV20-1	TGCAGTGCTAGACCTTGGGACAGGGGGGACACCGGGGAGCTGTTTTTT	CSARPWDRGDTGELFF
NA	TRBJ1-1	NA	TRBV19	TGTGCCAGTAGTAGGGGCCCGAACACTGAAGCTTTCTTT	CASSRGPNTEAFF
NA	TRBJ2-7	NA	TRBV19	TGTGCCAGTAGTAGGGGGGGCCGATACGAGCAGTACTTC	CASSRGGRYEQYF
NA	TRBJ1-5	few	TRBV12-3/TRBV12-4	TGTGCCAGCAGCTTACAAGATCAGCCCCAGCATTTT	CASSLQDQPQHF
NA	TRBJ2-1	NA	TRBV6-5	TGTGCCAGCAGTTACTCGGGATCTTACAATGAGCAGTTCTTC	CASSYSGSYNEQFF
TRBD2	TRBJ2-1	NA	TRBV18	TGTGCCAGCTCACCTCGGACTAGCGGGCTATCCTACAATGAGCAGTTCTTC	CASSPRTSGLSYNEQFF
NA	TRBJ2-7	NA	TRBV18	TGTGCCAGCTCACCAGACTACGAGCAGTACTTC	CASSPDYEQYF
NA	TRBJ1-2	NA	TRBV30	TGTGCCTGGAGTCGCACCTCCACACCGTGGGGCTACACCTTC	CAWSRTSTPWGYTF
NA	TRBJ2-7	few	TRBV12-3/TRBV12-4	TGTGCCAGTACCTACGAGCAGTACTTC	CASTYEQYF
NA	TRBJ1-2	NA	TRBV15	TGTGCCACCAGCAGAGGACCTAGGGCAGGAATCTATGGCTACACCTTC	CATSRGPRAGIYGYTF
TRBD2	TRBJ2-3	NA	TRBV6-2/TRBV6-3	TGTGCCAGCAGTTTCTTCGCCGGGACTAGCGACTCCACAGATACGCAGTATTTT	CASSFFAGTSDSTDTQYF
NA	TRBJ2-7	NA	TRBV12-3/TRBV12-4	TGTGCCAGCAGTTCCGGCAGTTTTACCTACGAGCAGTACTTT	CASSSGSFTYEQYF
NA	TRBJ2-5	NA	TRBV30	TGTGCCTGGAGTTTCCCTCGGGGTAGGGGCCGCGAGACCCAGTACTTC	CAWSFPRGRGRETQYF
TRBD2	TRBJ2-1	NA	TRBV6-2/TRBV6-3	TGTGCCAGCACCGTCCTCCGGGTAGCGGGAGTCGGTACCAATGAGCAGTTCTTC	CASTVLRVAGVGTNEQFF
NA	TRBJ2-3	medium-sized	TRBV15	TGTGCCACCAGCAGAGATAGAGTAGGAAAGGGGAGGCCAGATACGCAGTATTTT	CATSRDRVGKGRPDTQYF
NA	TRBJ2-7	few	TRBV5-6	TGTGCCAGCAGCTTGGGAGTTGGGCGGGGCTCCTACGAGCAGTACTTC	CASSLGVGRGSYEQYF
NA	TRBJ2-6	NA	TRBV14	TGTGCCAGCAGCCAAGGGACTGGGGCCAACGTCCTGACTTTC	CASSQGTGANVLTF
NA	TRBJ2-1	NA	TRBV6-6	TGTGCCAGCAGGACTGAAGACAGCCGCGGGTTCTTC	CASRTEDSRGFF
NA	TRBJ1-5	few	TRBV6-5	TGTGCCAGCAGCCCTGAAGCAAGGAGCAATCAGCCCCAGCATTTT	CASSPEARSNQPQHF
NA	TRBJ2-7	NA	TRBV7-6	TGTGCCAGCAGCTTAAGTTTTAGGGATAACGAGCAGTACTTC	CASSLSFRDNEQYF
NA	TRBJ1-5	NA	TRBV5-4	TGTGCCAGCAGCCCCGGGAGAAATCAGCCCCAGCATTTT	CASSPGRNQPQHF
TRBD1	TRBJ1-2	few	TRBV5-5	TGTGCCAGCAGCCCCGCAGGGGGCGGGGGTGGCTACACCTTC	CASSPAGGGGGYTF
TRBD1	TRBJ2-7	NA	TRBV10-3	TGTGCCACCGCCGGGACAGGGTCCTCCTACGAGCAGTACTTC	CATAGTGSSYEQYF
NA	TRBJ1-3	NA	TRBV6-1	TGTGCCAGCAGTGATTCCGTGGACAGCTCTGGAAACACCATATATTTT	CASSDSVDSSGNTIYF
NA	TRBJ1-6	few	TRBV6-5	TGTGCCAGCAGTTACCAACCCAGGGTACCACCCCTCCACTTT	CASSYQPRVPPLHF
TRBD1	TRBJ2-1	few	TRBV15	TGTGCCACCAGCAGAGATCTGGGACAGGGGGCGACTGAGCAGTTCTTC	CATSRDLGQGATEQFF
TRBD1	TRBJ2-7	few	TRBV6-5	TGTGCCAGCAGATTCCGGGACAGGGGATTGAGCCCCTACGAGCAGTACTTC	CASRFRDRGLSPYEQYF
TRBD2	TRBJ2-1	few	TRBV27	TGTGCCAGCAGGGATCCTAGCGGGATCTCCTACAATGAGCAGTTCTTC	CASRDPSGISYNEQFF
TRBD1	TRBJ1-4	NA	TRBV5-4	TGTGCCAGCAGTTCGGGGACAGTCAATGAAAAACTGTTTTTT	CASSSGTVNEKLFF
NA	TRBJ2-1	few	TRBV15	TGTGCCACCAGCAGTTCAAGGGGTTATTACAATGAGCAGTTCTTC	CATSSSRGYYNEQFF
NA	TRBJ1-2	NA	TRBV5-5	TGTGCCAGCAGCTTTACAGGGAGTATCTATGGCTACACCTTC	CASSFTGSIYGYTF
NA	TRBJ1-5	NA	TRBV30	TGTGCCTGGAGTCCTTCGACTGGATATAGCAATCAGCCCCAGCATTTT	CAWSPSTGYSNQPQHF
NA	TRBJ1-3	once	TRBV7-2	TGTGCCAGCAGCTTAGGATCGGGAGGGGCCGGAAACACCATATATTTT	CASSLGSGGAGNTIYF
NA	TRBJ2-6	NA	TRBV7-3	TGTGCCAGCAGCTTAACTATACAGGGTCCACCTTCTGGGGCCAACGTCCTGACTTTC	CASSLTIQGPPSGANVLTF
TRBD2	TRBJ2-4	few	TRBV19	TGTGCCAGTAGCGCCGGGTCCGGGGGGAACATTCAGTACTTC	CASSAGSGGNIQYF
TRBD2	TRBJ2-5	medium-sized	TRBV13	TGTGCCAGCAGCTTAAGACTAGCGGGAGCAGAGACCCAGTACTTC	CASSLRLAGAETQYF
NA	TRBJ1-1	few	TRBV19	TGTGCCAGTAGTATATCGGGAGTACGCACTGAAGCTTTCTTT	CASSISGVRTEAFF
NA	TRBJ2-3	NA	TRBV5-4	TGTGCCAGCAGCTCCCGCCCGGGGGGCACCCCCTCAGATACGCAGTATTTT	CASSSRPGGTPSDTQYF
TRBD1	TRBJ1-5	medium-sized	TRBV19	TGTGCCAGTAGCCCAGGGGGACAGAGCAATGTTCCCCAGCATTTT	CASSPGGQSNVPQHF
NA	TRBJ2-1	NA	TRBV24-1	TGTGCCACCGATGGGTGGGGGTCCTACAATGAGCAGTTCTTC	CATDGWGSYNEQFF
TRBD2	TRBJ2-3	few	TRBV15	TGTGCCACCAGCAGAGACCCGGGACTAGCGGGGGAGGTGACAGATACGCAGTATTTT	CATSRDPGLAGEVTDTQYF
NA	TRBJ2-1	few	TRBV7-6	TGTGCCAGCAGCTTGACGACGGAGGTCAATGAGCAGTTCTTC	CASSLTTEVNEQFF
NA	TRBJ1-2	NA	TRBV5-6	TGTGCCAGCAGCCTTAGGGACGGGCTAGGCTACACCTTC	CASSLRDGLGYTF
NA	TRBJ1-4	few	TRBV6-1	TGTGCCAGCAGTGAACGGTGGAATGAAAAACTGTTTTTT	CASSERWNEKLFF